This T cell receptor beta chain was found in a study of glioma-infiltrating T cells. Overall study findings and caveats: Only very few CDR3 sequences appeared in both tissue and blood.

Using RNA template, CDR3s of TCR alpha and beta were amplified with iRepertoire arm-PCR. For one-step reverse transcription and amplification, about 85-400 ng of tissue mRNA or PBMC total RNA was used. TCRdb ran MiXCR on the multiplex PCR reads and lists one entry per CDR3 protein. The table includes 150,000 or so distinct CDR3 sequences, 30% to 40% detected once. Germline-derived CDR1 and CDR2 are DFQATT and SNEGSKA (reference sequence). V lost 5 bases, J lost 8 bases, and 12 bases lay in between. There are 11 residues in the CDR3. In regard to this clonotype: Its target is unknown.

Specimen: glioma tissue, nonneoplastic brain tissue, or PBMCs (not recorded which). The source of this sequence is a human donor with low-grade glioma or glioblastoma, undergoing nonglioma brain surgery, or in good health (not recorded which). This sequence joins TRBV20-1 and TRBJ2-5, with D uncertain. CDR3 nucleotide sequence: TGCAGTGCTGCGATATCTGGCACCCAGTACTTC. Translated, it gives CSAAISGTQYF.